The T cell receptor (beta chain) described here comes from a study of T cells in Graves' hyperthyroidism and ophthalmopathy. Clinicians diagnosed patients from clinical symptoms, serum thyroxine and TRAb, thyroid ultrasound and orbital computed tomography. Around 10 ml fresh peripheral blood yielded the PBMCs. To note about this clonotype: No antigen is known for it.

Amplification of TCR beta CDR3 regions used RNA as the template. HTBI primers were used for first-round RT-PCR of the TCR CDR3. In TCRdb, the multiplex PCR reads were re-called with MiXCR into one record per CDR3 protein. The data show hundreds of thousands of distinct CDR3 sequences, roughly 40% seen once. Study observations and caveats: Also found in blood were most expanded thyroid clonotypes above 0.001.

Trimming pared 8 bases from V and 3 bases from J, leaving 16 bases between. Germline V gene data show CDR1 as SNHLY and CDR2 as FYNNEI. This CDR3 region has 14 residues. The sequence derives from a man younger than 35 with Graves' hyperthyroidism. J is TRBJ2-5 and V is TRBV2; D may correspond to TRBD1 or TRBD2 (5 bases each). What was sequenced was blood. The CDR3 region is CASPYEGLKETQYF. CDR3 nucleotides: TGTGCCAGCCCCTACGAGGGGTTGAAAGAGACCCAGTACTTC. Together with reference TRBV2 and TRBJ2-5, the CDR3 gives the full variable domain: EPEVTQTPSHQVTQMGQEVILRCVPISNHLYFYWYRQILGQKVEFLVSFYNNEISEKSEIFDDQFSVERPDGSNFTLKIRSTKLEDSAMYFCASPYEGLKETQYFGPGTRLLVL.